The next 10 T cell receptor beta chains were all read from a single sample in a study of blood T cell repertoires in COVID-19. Clones were read by immunoSEQ multiplex PCR, and TCRdb kept only the in-frame ones, dropping some. The data contain about 210,000 clones, around 86% of them singletons. The sequenced sample was peripheral blood. These receptors originate from a man between 60 and 70 years old with acute or convalescent COVID-19.

The chain combines TRBV24-1 with TRBJ1-1; possible D gene TRBD1, 5 bases. The CDR3 runs 13 residues. CDR1 KGHDR and CDR2 SFDVKD come from the germline V gene. The V end lost 10 bases, the J end lost 1 base, and 12 bases lay between the germline ends. In DNA form, the CDR3 reads TGTGCCACGAGGCCAGGACAGAACACTGAAGCTTTCTTT. Its protein product is CATRPGQNTEAFF.

The CDR3 region has the DNA TGCAGCGGTGGGACAGGGGGGTACAATGAGCAGTTCTTC. Translated, it gives CSGGTGGYNEQFF. V and J are TRBV29-1 and TRBJ2-1, with 11 bases aligning to TRBD1. The CDR3 is made up of 13 amino acids. The germline V gene has CDR1 SQVTM and CDR2 ANQGSEA. V lost 7 bases to trimming and J lost 4 bases; unmatched junction nucleotides: 3.

The rearrangement links TRBV11-1 to TRBJ1-1; no clear D. Germline assignment: CDR1 SGHAT and CDR2 FQDESV (reference sequence). V lost 1 base and J lost 4, with 13 bases in between. The CDR3 sequence is 15 residues long. CDR3 residues: CASSLGRVPGTEAFF. CDR3 nucleotide sequence: TGTGCCAGCAGCTTAGGGAGGGTACCTGGCACTGAAGCTTTCTTT.

The rearrangement links TRBV14 to TRBJ1-2; 7 bases map to TRBD1. The CDR3 has 14 amino acids. Germline assignment: CDR1 SGHDN and CDR2 FVKESK. V lost 5 bases, J lost 1 base, and 4 bases stayed unmatched. CDR3 sequence: CASSYTGDNYGYTF. In DNA, the CDR3 is TGTGCCAGCAGCTATACAGGGGATAACTATGGCTACACCTTC.

This chain joins TRBV9 and TRBJ1-6; D possibly corresponds to TRBD1 (5 bases). CDR3 length equals 16 residues. Between the trimmed V and J ends, which lost 4 bases and 7 bases, there was a span of 18 bases. Germline-derived CDR1 and CDR2 are SGDLS and YYNGEE. The CDR3 protein is CASSPGRVRLNSPLHF. As DNA, the CDR3 is TGTGCCAGCAGCCCCGGCAGGGTCAGGTTGAATTCACCCCTCCACTTT.

This rearrangement joins TRBV5-5 to TRBJ1-3; no clear D. The CDR3 is 18 residues long. Germline V lookup: CDR1 SGHKS, CDR2 YYEKEE (reference sequence). V lost 0 bases and J lost 0, with 16 bases in between. CDR3 nucleotides: TGTGCCAGCAGCTTGGGCGCACCGGGATCTGCCTCTGGAAACACCATATATTTT. Amino acid sequence: CASSLGAPGSASGNTIYF. Based on the CDR3 plus reference TRBV5-5 and TRBJ1-3, the full variable domain is DAGVTQSPTHLIKTRGQQVTLRCSPISGHKSVSWYQQVLGQGPQFIFQYYEKEERGRGNFPDRFSARQFPNYSSELNVNALLLGDSALYLCASSLGAPGSASGNTIYFGEGSWLTVV.

This clone has a count of ten or more. The chain employs TRBV3-1 (or the pseudogene TRBV3-2) and TRBJ2-5; 15 bases map to TRBD2. This CDR3 is built from 19 residues. Germline CDR1 LGHDT, CDR2 YNNKEL (reference sequence). V was clipped by 2 bases and J by 4 bases; unmatched bases: 11. The CDR3 spells CASSQPRTSGGAPGETQYF. The DNA for the CDR3 is TGTGCCAGCAGCCAACCACGGACTAGCGGGGGGGCCCCGGGAGAGACCCAGTACTTC.

The J gene is TRBJ1-5, the V gene TRBV2, with TRBD1 matching over 12 bases. V shed 1 base, J shed 2 bases, and the junction held 6 bases outside the gene matches. The germline gives CDR1 SNHLY, CDR2 FYNNEI. The CDR3 has 18 residues. CDR3 bases: TGTGCCAGCAGTGAAGGTTTGGGACAGGGGGCCGGCAATCAGCCCCAGCATTTT. Residues: CASSEGLGQGAGNQPQHF.

The V call is TRBV20-1, the J call TRBJ2-7; 10 bases agree with TRBD1. There are 17 residues in the CDR3. Losses at the gene ends were 3 bases for V and 2 bases for J; bases not matched to a gene: 13. Germline V gene lookup returns CDR1 DFQATT and CDR2 SNEGSKA (reference sequence). Here the CDR3 DNA reads TGCAGTGCTAGTAGTTGGACAGGGGGTCCTTCTCCCTACGAGCAGTACTTC. Amino acid sequence: CSASSWTGGPSPYEQYF.

The chain has TRBV4-1 and TRBJ1-1; tentatively, D is TRBD1 (6 bases). The CDR3 totals 15 residues. Looked up from germline, CDR1 is MGHRA and CDR2 is YSYEKL. Trimming removed 3 bases at V and 5 bases at J, with 16 bases between. The CDR3, as DNA: TGCGCCAGCAGCCAGGACAGAGGCTGGGGAACTGAAGCTTTCTTT. Translated, it gives CASSQDRGWGTEAFF.